This TCR beta chain was sequenced for a study of blood T cell repertoires in COVID-19. Study-wide context: COVID-19 samples, acute and convalescent, were from the United States, Italy and Spain.

This clone occurred many times. Which cohort a participant joined came from the clinical history participants gave. The CDR3 is made up of 13 amino acids. Germline loops: CDR1 MNHEY, CDR2 SVGEGT. V lost 5 bases to trimming and J lost 4 bases, with 11 bases between them. Sequencing was performed with immunoSEQ multiplex PCR; in TCRdb, only in-frame clones are kept and a portion is missing. Altogether some 200,000 clones are present, 87% being singletons, with the ten largest covering approximately 2.4%. Sample: PBMCs or T cells enriched from blood (not recorded which). The J gene is TRBJ1-1, the V gene TRBV6-2 or TRBV6-3; D not resolved. The source is a woman in her 30s who had recovered from COVID-19. The CDR3 protein is CASSRGEFTEAFF. DNA of the CDR3: TGTGCCAGCAGTCGGGGAGAATTCACTGAAGCTTTCTTT.